One and the same sample provided the 20 T cell receptor beta chains below, sequenced in a study of shared clonotypes between healthy human individuals. Terminally differentiated effector memory CD45RA+ cells were excluded by CCR7 positive selection of CD45RO-negative cells. Using immunoSEQ multiplex PCR, the repertoire was profiled, and TCRdb retains in-frame clones only, with some absent. Of around 2,000,000 clones listed, roughly 94% are singletons. Specimen: naive CD8+ T cells sorted from blood. The receptors were sampled from a young man in good health.

The chain carries TRBV10-2 and TRBJ2-7; 13 nucleotides match TRBD2. J lost 4 bases, V lost 4 bases, and 10 bases had no gene match. Germline CDR1 WSHSY, CDR2 SAAADI. The CDR3 totals 17 residues. CDR3 sequence: CASSVTSGGLWEYEQYF. The CDR3, as DNA: TGCGCCAGCAGTGTGACTAGCGGGGGGCTCTGGGAGTACGAGCAGTACTTC.

The chain carries TRBV7-3 and TRBJ1-1, with D hard to call. The CDR3 sequence is 16 residues long. Germline CDR1 is SGHTA and CDR2 is FQGTGA. The ends were cut back, 5 bases at V and 0 bases at J, with 16 bases in the middle. The CDR3 sequence is CASSNPGGFMNTEAFF. CDR3 in DNA: TGTGCCAGCAGCAACCCCGGAGGGTTCATGAACACTGAAGCTTTCTTT.

This chain joins TRBV27 and TRBJ2-2; 7 bases align to TRBD1. The V gene end was trimmed by 7 bases and the J gene end by 0 bases; junction bases not matched to a gene: 8. This CDR3 spans 16 amino acids. CDR1 MNHEY and CDR2 SMNVEV come from the germline V gene (reference sequence). CDR3 in amino acids: CASTRLRGPNTGELFF. DNA for the CDR3: TGTGCCAGCACCCGACTGAGGGGGCCGAACACCGGGGAGCTGTTTTTT.

This chain connects TRBV11-2 to TRBJ2-7; a possible D gene is TRBD2 (6 bases). CDR1 is SGHAT and CDR2 is FQNNGV in the germline V gene. This CDR3 region has 18 residues. V was pared by 0 bases and J by 4 bases, with 22 bases between. The CDR3 here is CASSLEGVGTGPFYEQYF. The CDR3, as DNA: TGTGCCAGCAGCTTAGAGGGGGTGGGGACTGGACCTTTTTACGAGCAGTACTTC.

The chain combines TRBV10-3 with TRBJ2-3; D possibly corresponds to TRBD2 (5 bases). This CDR3 has 17 amino acids. CDR1 is ENHRY and CDR2 is SYGVKD in the germline V gene. V was pared by 2 bases and J by 1 base, with 16 bases between. This CDR3 reads CAISEVAAVSGTDTQYF. The DNA of the CDR3 is TGTGCCATCAGTGAGGTTGCAGCGGTGTCGGGCACAGATACGCAGTATTTT.

The chain employs TRBV4-1 and TRBJ1-2, with a possible D match to TRBD1 (5 bases). This CDR3 comprises 14 residues. V was pared by 0 bases and J by 7 bases, with 12 bases between. Germline CDR1 reads MGHRA; CDR2 reads YSYEKL. CDR3 in amino acids: CASSQDRGEFGYTF. The CDR3 nucleotides are TGCGCCAGCAGCCAAGATCGAGGGGAATTTGGCTACACCTTC.

V is TRBV27 and J is TRBJ2-5; 8 nucleotides match TRBD1. Germline CDR1 reads MNHEY; CDR2 reads SMNVEV (reference sequence). Trimming removed 2 bases from V and 5 bases from J; junction bases left unmatched: 7. The CDR3 is 15 amino acids. The chain's CDR3 is CASSLLGTGEETQYF. The CDR3 DNA sequence: TGTGCCAGCAGTTTACTCGGGACAGGAGAGGAGACCCAGTACTTC.

The V and J genes are TRBV7-2 and TRBJ2-5; 13 bases align to TRBD2. J lost 5 bases, V lost 3 bases, and 9 bases had no gene match. CDR1 is SGHTA, CDR2 FQGNSA, per germline. CDR3 length: 17 residues. The CDR3 DNA sequence: TGTGCCAGCAGCTTGGGACTAGCGGGGCCCATCGGGGAGACCCAGTACTTC. Translating it yields CASSLGLAGPIGETQYF. Using reference TRBV7-2 and TRBJ2-5 for the parts outside the CDR3, the full variable domain is GAGVSQSPSNKVTEKGKDVELRCDPISGHTALYWYRQSLGQGLEFLIYFQGNSAPDKSGLPSDRFSAERTGGSVSTLTIQRTQQEDSAVYLCASSLGLAGPIGETQYFGPGTRLLVL.

The J gene is TRBJ2-3, the V gene TRBV27, with D possibly matching TRBD2 (5 bases). Trimming stripped 5 bases from V and 4 bases from J, with 22 bases between. CDR1 and CDR2 (germline): MNHEY, SMNVEV (reference sequence). The CDR3 extends over 17 amino acids. CDR3 amino acids: CASSPQITSFGPDTQYF. In DNA, the CDR3 is TGTGCCAGCAGTCCGCAAATCACTAGTTTCGGCCCAGATACGCAGTATTTT.

The gene calls are TRBV6-5 and TRBJ2-5; D is tentatively TRBD1 or TRBD2 (5 bases each). This CDR3 is 16 amino acids long. Trimming removed 0 bases at V and 1 base at J, with 12 bases between. Looked up from germline, CDR1 is MNHEY and CDR2 is SVGAGI. CDR3 in amino acids: CASSYSSEGPQETQYF. CDR3 coding DNA: TGTGCCAGCAGTTACTCTAGCGAGGGGCCCCAAGAGACCCAGTACTTC.

This clone was counted between two and nine times. Other DNA sequences within the sample encode an identical CDR3. The rearrangement links TRBV4-3 to TRBJ1-1; D is uncertain. The ends were cut back, 3 bases at V and 1 base at J, with 6 bases in the middle. The length of the CDR3 is 13 residues. CDR1 is LGHNA, CDR2 YSLEER, per germline. The CDR3 here is CASSQWGNTEAFF. The CDR3 region has the DNA TGCGCCAGCAGCCAGTGGGGGAACACTGAAGCTTTCTTT.

The chain has TRBV7-9 and TRBJ2-7; TRBD1 matches 10 bases. The CDR3 loop spans 16 amino acids. V lost 4 bases, J lost 3 bases, and 9 bases stayed unmatched. The germline V gene has CDR1 SEHNR and CDR2 FQNEAQ (reference sequence). DNA for the CDR3: TGTGCCAGCAGCTCCAGCGTCGGACAGGGGGGCTACGAGCAGTACTTC. Translating gives CASSSSVGQGGYEQYF. Full variable domain (missing parts from reference TRBV7-9 and TRBJ2-7): DTGVSQNPRHKITKRGQNVTFRCDPISEHNRLYWYRQTLGQGPEFLTYFQNEAQLEKSRLLSDRFSAERPKGSFSTLEIQRTEQGDSAMYLCASSSSVGQGGYEQYFGPGTRLTVT.

The table lists this clone with a count of one. The chain is built from TRBV6-5 and TRBJ1-1; 12 bases line up with TRBD1. CDR3 length: 15 amino acids. The V gene's germline CDR1 is MNHEY and CDR2 SVGAGI. V lost 2 bases, J lost 5 bases, and 3 bases stayed unmatched. CDR3 sequence (DNA): TGTGCCAGCAGTTACGGGACAGGGGGCATTACTGAAGCTTTCTTT. Residues: CASSYGTGGITEAFF.

The J gene is TRBJ2-3, the V gene TRBV4-3; TRBD1 agrees at 10 bases. Germline V lookup: CDR1 LGHNA, CDR2 YSLEER. Trimming cost V 0 bases and J 10 bases; bases outside gene matches: 7. The CDR3 sequence is 15 residues long. The CDR3 spells CASSQEGGTGEAQYF. DNA of the CDR3: TGCGCCAGCAGCCAAGAAGGGGGGACAGGGGAGGCGCAGTATTTT.

The CDR3 loop is CASSQKATGTGGLNEQFF. CDR3 nucleotides: TGCGCCAGCAGCCAAAAGGCTACCGGGACAGGGGGCCTTAATGAGCAGTTCTTC. This rearrangement joins TRBV4-1 to TRBJ2-1; TRBD1 agrees at 12 bases. Germline CDR1 MGHRA, CDR2 YSYEKL. The trim removed 2 bases at V and 7 bases at J, leaving 12 bases unmatched. The CDR3 loop spans 18 amino acids.

J is TRBJ2-3 and V is TRBV4-1, with 9 bases fitting TRBD2. The CDR3 is 16 residues long. Germline CDR1 reads MGHRA; CDR2 reads YSYEKL. V was pared by 5 bases and J by 5 bases, with 11 bases of the junction left unmatched. DNA for the CDR3: TGCGCCAGCAGCTACTTTGTAGCGGGAGAAGTAGATACGCAGTATTTT. It specifies CASSYFVAGEVDTQYF.

This CDR3 is CASSDRDRGSYEQYF. Here the CDR3 DNA reads TGTGCCAGCAGTGACCGGGACAGGGGCTCCTACGAGCAGTACTTC. J is TRBJ2-7 and V is TRBV21-1; the table's D gene call, TRBD1, was not cross checked with the DNA. TRBV21-1 is flagged as a pseudogene. The CDR3 loop spans 15 amino acids.

The chain links TRBV4-1 to TRBJ1-3; unclear D gene. The CDR3 is 16 residues long. The germline CDR1 and CDR2 sequences are MGHRA and YSYEKL. With 0 bases removed from V and 0 bases from J, the gap between germline ends came to 9 bases. CDR3 sequence: CASSQDEWGSGNTIYF. DNA for the CDR3: TGCGCCAGCAGCCAAGATGAATGGGGCTCTGGAAACACCATATATTTT.

This clone occurred once. J is TRBJ1-2 and V is TRBV27, with a tentative D call TRBD1 (6 bases). The CDR3 extends over 13 amino acids. V was cut by 6 bases and J by 8 bases, with 16 bases left in between. Germline assignment: CDR1 MNHEY and CDR2 SMNVEV (reference sequence). CDR3 amino acids: CASSPGDPFGYTF. The CDR3 coding sequence is TGTGCCAGCAGCCCAGGGGACCCTTTCGGCTACACCTTC.

The chain links TRBV5-6 to TRBJ2-7; 7 nucleotides line up with TRBD1. Losses at the gene ends were 1 base for V and 4 bases for J; bases not matched to a gene: 5. The CDR3 contains 14 residues. Germline V lookup: CDR1 SGHDT, CDR2 YYEEEE. The CDR3 reads CASSLSRDSYEQYF. Written as DNA, the CDR3 is TGTGCCAGCAGCTTGTCCAGGGACAGTTACGAGCAGTACTTC. Full variable domain (missing parts from reference TRBV5-6 and TRBJ2-7): DAGVTQSPTHLIKTRGQQVTLRCSPKSGHDTVSWYQQALGQGPQFIFQYYEEEERQRGNFPDRFSGHQFPNYSSELNVNALLLGDSALYLCASSLSRDSYEQYFGPGTRLTVT.